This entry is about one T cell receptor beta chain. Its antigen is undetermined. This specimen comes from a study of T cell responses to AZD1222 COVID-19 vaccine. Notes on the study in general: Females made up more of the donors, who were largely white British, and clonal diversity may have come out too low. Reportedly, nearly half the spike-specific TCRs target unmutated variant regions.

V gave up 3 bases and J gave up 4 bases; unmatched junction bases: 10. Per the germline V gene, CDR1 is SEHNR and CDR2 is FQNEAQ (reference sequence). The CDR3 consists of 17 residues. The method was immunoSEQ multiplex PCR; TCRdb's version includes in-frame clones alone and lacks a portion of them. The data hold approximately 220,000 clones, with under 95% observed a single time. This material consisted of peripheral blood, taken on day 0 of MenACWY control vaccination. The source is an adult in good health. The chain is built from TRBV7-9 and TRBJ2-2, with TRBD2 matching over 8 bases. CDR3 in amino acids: CASSFAGLVSVTGELFF. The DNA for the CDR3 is TGTGCCAGCAGCTTCGCGGGACTAGTTTCGGTCACCGGGGAGCTGTTTTTT.